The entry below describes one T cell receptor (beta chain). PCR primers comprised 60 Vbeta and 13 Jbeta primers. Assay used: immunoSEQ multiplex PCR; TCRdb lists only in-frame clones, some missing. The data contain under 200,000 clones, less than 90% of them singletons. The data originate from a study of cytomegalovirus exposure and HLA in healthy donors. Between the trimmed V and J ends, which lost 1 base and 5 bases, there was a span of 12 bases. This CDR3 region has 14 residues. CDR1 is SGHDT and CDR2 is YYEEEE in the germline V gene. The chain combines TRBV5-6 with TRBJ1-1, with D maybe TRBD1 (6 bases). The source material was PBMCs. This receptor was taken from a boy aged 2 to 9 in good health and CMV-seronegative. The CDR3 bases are TGTGCCAGCAGCTTGTCTCAGGGGTGGACTGAAGCTTTCTTT. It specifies CASSLSQGWTEAFF.